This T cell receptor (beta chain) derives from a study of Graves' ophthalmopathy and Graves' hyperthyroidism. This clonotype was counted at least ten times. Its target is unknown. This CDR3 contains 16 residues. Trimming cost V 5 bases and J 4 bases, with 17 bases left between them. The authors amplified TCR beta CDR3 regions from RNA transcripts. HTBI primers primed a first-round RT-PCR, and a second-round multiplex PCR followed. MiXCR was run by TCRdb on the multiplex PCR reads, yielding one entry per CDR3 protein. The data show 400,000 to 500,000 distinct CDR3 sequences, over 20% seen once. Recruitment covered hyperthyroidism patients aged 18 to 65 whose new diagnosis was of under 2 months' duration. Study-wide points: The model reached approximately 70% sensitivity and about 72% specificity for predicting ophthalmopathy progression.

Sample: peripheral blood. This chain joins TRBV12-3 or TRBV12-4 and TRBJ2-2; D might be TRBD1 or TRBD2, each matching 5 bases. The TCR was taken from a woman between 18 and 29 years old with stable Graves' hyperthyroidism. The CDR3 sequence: CASSLGRKGRTGELFF. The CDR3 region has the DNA TGTGCCAGCAGTCTTGGGCGGAAGGGACGCACCGGGGAGCTGTTTTTT.